Listed below are T cell receptor beta chains from one sample, sequenced in a study of blood T cell repertoires in COVID-19. Using immunoSEQ multiplex PCR, the repertoire was profiled, and TCRdb retains in-frame clones only, with some absent. The sample consists of 150,000 or so clones, 81% of them appearing once. The sample comprised peripheral blood. The receptors come from a human donor in a cohort sampled during active COVID-19. The CDR3 runs from the conserved cysteine through the conserved F or W. Each record gives: CDR3 length, clone size, D gene, V gene, J gene, CDR3 DNA, CDR3 protein. The D gene is left open where the match is weak. Expanded clones get a size class; other rows say once, few or many, or leave the size out.

CDR3 length: 12
clone size: .
D gene: .
V gene: TRBV29-1
J gene: TRBJ1-2
CDR3 DNA: TGCAGCGTTGAAAACAGTAACTATGGCTACACCTTC
CDR3 protein: CSVENSNYGYTF

CDR3 length: 14
clone size: .
D gene: TRBD1
V gene: TRBV19
J gene: TRBJ2-2
CDR3 DNA: TGTGCCAGTCGGGACAGGGGGTTCACCGGGGAGCTGTTTTTT
CDR3 protein: CASRDRGFTGELFF

CDR3 length: 16
clone size: .
D gene: TRBD2
V gene: TRBV9
J gene: TRBJ2-3
CDR3 DNA: TGTGCCAGCAAGGGAGGGACTAGCGGGAGCACAGATACGCAGTATTTT
CDR3 protein: CASKGGTSGSTDTQYF

CDR3 length: 15
clone size: .
D gene: .
V gene: TRBV19
J gene: TRBJ2-7
CDR3 DNA: TGTGCCAGTTCACATAAGGAGGAGGCCCCCTACGAGCAGTACTTC
CDR3 protein: CASSHKEEAPYEQYF

CDR3 length: 16
clone size: .
D gene: TRBD2
V gene: TRBV6-2/TRBV6-3
J gene: TRBJ2-7
CDR3 DNA: TGTGCCAGCAGTTACAATCCTAGCGGGGCTCTGGACGAGCAGTACTTC
CDR3 protein: CASSYNPSGALDEQYF

CDR3 length: 13
clone size: .
D gene: .
V gene: TRBV27
J gene: TRBJ2-7
CDR3 DNA: TGTGCCAGCAGTACTTCTTATGGCTACGAGCAGTACTTC
CDR3 protein: CASSTSYGYEQYF

CDR3 length: 13
clone size: .
D gene: .
V gene: TRBV5-1
J gene: TRBJ1-2
CDR3 DNA: TGCGCCAGCAGCTTGTCGGCAGGGGATGGCTACACCTTC
CDR3 protein: CASSLSAGDGYTF

CDR3 length: 15
clone size: .
D gene: .
V gene: TRBV19
J gene: TRBJ2-6
CDR3 DNA: TGTGCCAGTAGAAATATGGCAGGGGATGGCAACGTCCTGACTTTC
CDR3 protein: CASRNMAGDGNVLTF

CDR3 length: 14
clone size: .
D gene: .
V gene: TRBV6-6
J gene: TRBJ1-1
CDR3 DNA: TGTGCCAGCAGTTACTGGGGGGAGGGAACTGAAGCTTTCTTT
CDR3 protein: CASSYWGEGTEAFF

CDR3 length: 14
clone size: once
D gene: .
V gene: TRBV30
J gene: TRBJ2-2
CDR3 DNA: TGTGCCTGGACCCTTGTCCCCACTTCCGGGGAGCTGTTTTTT
CDR3 protein: CAWTLVPTSGELFF

CDR3 length: 14
clone size: .
D gene: TRBD1
V gene: TRBV4-3
J gene: TRBJ1-2
CDR3 DNA: TGCGCCAGCAGCCAGACAGGGGTTAACTATGGCTACACCTTC
CDR3 protein: CASSQTGVNYGYTF

CDR3 length: 14
clone size: .
D gene: .
V gene: TRBV9
J gene: TRBJ2-5
CDR3 DNA: TGTGCCAGCAGCCCTCCGACCGGGGAGTGGACCCAGTACTTC
CDR3 protein: CASSPPTGEWTQYF

CDR3 length: 15
clone size: .
D gene: .
V gene: TRBV11-2
J gene: TRBJ2-7
CDR3 DNA: TGTGCCAGCAGCTTTTCACGAACTGCCCACTACGAGCAGTACTTC
CDR3 protein: CASSFSRTAHYEQYF

CDR3 length: 14
clone size: .
D gene: TRBD1
V gene: TRBV27
J gene: TRBJ2-1
CDR3 DNA: TGTGCCAGCAGTTTTAGGGACAGGGGAGATGAGCAGTTCTTC
CDR3 protein: CASSFRDRGDEQFF

CDR3 length: 17
clone size: once
D gene: .
V gene: TRBV7-9
J gene: TRBJ2-2
CDR3 DNA: TGTGCCAGCAGCCCCCGCAGTGGGGGCCGAAACACCGGGGAGCTGTTTTTT
CDR3 protein: CASSPRSGGRNTGELFF

CDR3 length: 14
clone size: .
D gene: .
V gene: TRBV18
J gene: TRBJ2-7
CDR3 DNA: TGTGCCAGCTCACCAGGAGGCAGCGATGACGAGCAGTACTTC
CDR3 protein: CASSPGGSDDEQYF

CDR3 length: 14
clone size: .
D gene: .
V gene: TRBV19
J gene: TRBJ2-3
CDR3 DNA: TGTGCCAGTAGCAAGGGGCGGGGAGCAGATACGCAGTATTTT
CDR3 protein: CASSKGRGADTQYF

CDR3 length: 13
clone size: .
D gene: TRBD1
V gene: TRBV12-3/TRBV12-4
J gene: TRBJ2-5
CDR3 DNA: TGTGCCAGCAGTGACAGGGGGCCCCTTCACCAGTACTTC
CDR3 protein: CASSDRGPLHQYF

CDR3 length: 13
clone size: .
D gene: .
V gene: TRBV5-1
J gene: TRBJ2-1
CDR3 DNA: TGCGCCAGCAGCCCCATTACTTACAATGAGCAGTTCTTC
CDR3 protein: CASSPITYNEQFF

CDR3 length: 14
clone size: .
D gene: .
V gene: TRBV28
J gene: TRBJ2-5
CDR3 DNA: TGTGCCAGCAGTTTTTATGAGGGCCGTGAGACCCAGTACTTC
CDR3 protein: CASSFYEGRETQYF